The rows below give T cell receptor beta chains drawn from one sample of a study of monozygotic twins with inflammatory bowel disease. After re-calling the 5' RACE reads, TCRdb lists one entry per CDR3 protein, DNA absent. Recorded for this sample: a few hundred thousand distinct CDR3 sequences. Sequencing was done on a sample of blood. These receptor sequences come from a human donor with ulcerative colitis or Crohn's disease, or a healthy co-twin of an affected twin (not recorded which). CDR3s include the opening cysteine and the closing phenylalanine or tryptophan.

V	J	CDR3
TRBV28	TRBJ1-5	CASSLLREGSQPQHF
TRBV4-2	TRBJ2-3	CASSQMAAADTQYF
TRBV6-1	TRBJ2-1	CASTVGEGRYNEQFF
TRBV6-1	TRBJ2-4	CASSGFGAKNIQYF
TRBV20-1	TRBJ2-7	CSAMGGPYEQYF
TRBV29-1	TRBJ2-1	CSVESWGDEQFF
TRBV6-2/TRBV6-3	TRBJ2-6	CASSPGGRSGANVLTF
TRBV19	TRBJ1-5	CASSIDPGRGARNQPQHF
TRBV24-1	TRBJ2-1	CATSDGASGGYYNEQFF
TRBV9	TRBJ2-1	CASSDQRGGNEQFF
TRBV11-2	TRBJ2-3	CASSSRRQGRWGTDTQYF
TRBV30	TRBJ2-3	CAWSFSSTDTQYF
TRBV12-3/TRBV12-4	TRBJ1-2	CASRNNRGQDGYTF
TRBV11-2	TRBJ2-1	CASRVLAGGNEQFF
TRBV6-1	TRBJ1-1	CASSELKGPEAFF
TRBV10-2	TRBJ2-7	CASRERGGAEQYF
TRBV27	TRBJ1-5	CASSWTGVNQPQHF
TRBV5-1	TRBJ2-3	CASSLLSGGTDTQYF
TRBV3-1	TRBJ1-6	CASSQARTSPLHF
TRBV12-3/TRBV12-4	TRBJ2-2	CASSLWGSRTGELFF
TRBV5-1	TRBJ2-5	CASSLTGIVGETQYF
TRBV7-3	TRBJ2-1	CASSLRVRQGGSNEQFF
TRBV7-2	TRBJ2-1	CASSLDVNLGGNNEQFF
TRBV5-1	TRBJ1-4	CASSSNPFATNEKLFF
TRBV20-1	TRBJ2-1	CSARGQWNEQFF
TRBV7-9	TRBJ1-1	CASSLALQGSPFF
TRBV18	TRBJ2-1	CASSPVRDHINEQFF
TRBV6-5	TRBJ2-7	CASSYMQGREQYF
TRBV27	TRBJ2-1	CASSPTPTSGGLSNEQFF
TRBV12-3/TRBV12-4	TRBJ2-7	CASRAGTGIYEQYF
TRBV20-1	TRBJ1-2	CSASLQTNYGYTF
TRBV3-1	TRBJ2-1	CASSLQTRPQFF
TRBV3-1	TRBJ1-2	CASSQGSTGSSYGYTF
TRBV6-2/TRBV6-3	TRBJ2-5	CASSPAGAKVSTQYF
TRBV7-2	TRBJ2-2	CASSLMGGANTGELFF
TRBV27	TRBJ2-7	CASSLRGFYEQYF